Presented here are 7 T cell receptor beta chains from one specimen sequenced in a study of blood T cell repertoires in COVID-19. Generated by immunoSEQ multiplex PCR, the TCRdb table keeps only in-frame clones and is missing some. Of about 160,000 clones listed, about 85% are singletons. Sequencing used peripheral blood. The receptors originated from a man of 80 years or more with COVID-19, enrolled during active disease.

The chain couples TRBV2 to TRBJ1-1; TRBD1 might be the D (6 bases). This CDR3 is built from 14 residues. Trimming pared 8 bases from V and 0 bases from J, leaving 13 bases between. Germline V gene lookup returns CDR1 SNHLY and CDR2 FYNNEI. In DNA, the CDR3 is TGTGCCAGCCGACGACAGGAGGTGAACACTGAAGCTTTCTTT. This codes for CASRRQEVNTEAFF.

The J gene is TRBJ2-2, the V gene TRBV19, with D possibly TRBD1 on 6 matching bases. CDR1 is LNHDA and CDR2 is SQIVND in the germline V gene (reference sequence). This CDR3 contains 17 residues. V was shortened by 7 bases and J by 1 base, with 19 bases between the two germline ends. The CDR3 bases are TGTGCCAGTAACGCATGGACAGAAAGTATGAACACCGGGGAGCTGTTTTTT. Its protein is CASNAWTESMNTGELFF. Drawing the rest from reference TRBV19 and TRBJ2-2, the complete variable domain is DGGITQSPKYLFRKEGQNVTLSCEQNLNHDAMYWYRQDPGQGLRLIYYSQIVNDFQKGDIAEGYSVSREKKESFPLTVTSAQKNPTAFYLCASNAWTESMNTGELFFGEGSRLTVL.

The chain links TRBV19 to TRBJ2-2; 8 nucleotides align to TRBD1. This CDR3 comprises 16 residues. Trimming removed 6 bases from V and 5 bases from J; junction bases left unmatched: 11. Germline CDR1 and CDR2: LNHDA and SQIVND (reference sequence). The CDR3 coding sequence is TGTGCCAGTAGAGTATCGGGGACAGGCCCGACCGGGGAGCTGTTTTTT. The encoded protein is CASRVSGTGPTGELFF.

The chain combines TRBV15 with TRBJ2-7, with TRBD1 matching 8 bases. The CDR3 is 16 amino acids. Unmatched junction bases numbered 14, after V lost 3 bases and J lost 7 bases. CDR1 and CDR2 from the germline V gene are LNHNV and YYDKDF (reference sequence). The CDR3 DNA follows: TGTGCCACCAGCAGGGGGGGCGCAGGGGGCATAGAGGAGCAGTACTTC. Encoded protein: CATSRGGAGGIEEQYF.

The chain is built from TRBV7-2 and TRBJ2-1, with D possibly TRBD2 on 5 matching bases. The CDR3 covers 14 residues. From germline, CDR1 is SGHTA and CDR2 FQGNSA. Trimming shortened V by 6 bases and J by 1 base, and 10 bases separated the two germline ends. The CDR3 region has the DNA TGTGCCAGCAGTCGGGAAGGTTCCTACAATGAGCAGTTCTTC. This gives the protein CASSREGSYNEQFF.

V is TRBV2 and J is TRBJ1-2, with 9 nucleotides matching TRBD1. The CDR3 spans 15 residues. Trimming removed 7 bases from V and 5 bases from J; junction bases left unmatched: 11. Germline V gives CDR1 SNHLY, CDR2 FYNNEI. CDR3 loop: CASIPAGQGHYGYTF. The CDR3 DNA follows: TGTGCCAGCATTCCGGCGGGACAGGGCCATTATGGCTACACCTTC.

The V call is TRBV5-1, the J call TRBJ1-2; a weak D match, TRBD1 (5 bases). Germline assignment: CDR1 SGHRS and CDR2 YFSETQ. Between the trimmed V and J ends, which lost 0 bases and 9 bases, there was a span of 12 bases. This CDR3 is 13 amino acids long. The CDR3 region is CASSLVGAGSYTF. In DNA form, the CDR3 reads TGCGCCAGCAGCTTGGTCGGCGCAGGGAGCTACACCTTC.